These 9 T cell receptor beta chains originate from one sample sequenced in a study of blood T cell repertoires in COVID-19. The protocol was immunoSEQ multiplex PCR, while the TCRdb copy is restricted to in-frame clones and leaves out a portion. The profile shows some 160,000 clones, roughly four fifths of them singletons. Sequencing used peripheral blood. The source of these receptors is a woman aged 80 or over with acute or convalescent COVID-19.

This chain joins TRBV5-4 and TRBJ1-1; no firm D call. The CDR3 runs 14 residues. Germline CDR1 and CDR2: SGHNT and YYREEE (reference sequence). V was clipped by 0 bases and J by 0 bases, with 6 bases between them. CDR3 residues: CASSLARMNTEAFF. For the CDR3, the DNA is TGTGCCAGCAGCTTGGCCAGGATGAACACTGAAGCTTTCTTT.

V is TRBV19 and J is TRBJ1-1; 9 nucleotides match TRBD1. Germline lookup yields CDR1 LNHDA and CDR2 SQIVND (reference sequence). CDR3 length equals 14 residues. Trimming removed 8 bases from V and 1 base from J; junction bases left unmatched: 5. Written as DNA, the CDR3 is TGTGCCAGTGGTGAGACAGGGGGGAACACTGAAGCTTTCTTT. It translates to CASGETGGNTEAFF.

This clone was picked up one time. J is TRBJ1-2 and V is TRBV19; no clear D gene. Trimming removed 6 bases from V and 0 bases from J, with 11 bases in between. From germline, CDR1 is LNHDA and CDR2 SQIVND (reference sequence). This CDR3 comprises 14 residues. DNA of the CDR3: TGTGCCAGTAGAACGACTGGTACTAACTATGGCTACACCTTC. Its translation is CASRTTGTNYGYTF.

The chain employs TRBV9 and TRBJ2-2, with D hard to call. Germline V gene lookup returns CDR1 SGDLS and CDR2 YYNGEE. The CDR3 runs 12 residues. With 2 bases removed from V and 6 bases from J, the gap between germline ends came to 5 bases. CDR3 sequence: CASSVGSGELFF. The CDR3 nucleotides are TGTGCCAGCAGCGTGGGCTCCGGGGAGCTGTTTTTT.

The chain carries TRBV5-1 and TRBJ2-7; 8 bases are shared with TRBD2. The trim removed 4 bases at V and 1 base at J, leaving 19 bases unmatched. This CDR3 region has 19 residues. The germline CDR1 and CDR2 sequences are SGHRS and YFSETQ. The CDR3 coding sequence is TGCGCCAGCAGCGGGTCATATGGGACTAGTCCCCGTAATTCCTACGAGCAGTACTTC. Protein product: CASSGSYGTSPRNSYEQYF.

The rearrangement links TRBV2 to TRBJ1-4; 7 nucleotides align to TRBD1. Looked up from germline, CDR1 is SNHLY and CDR2 is FYNNEI. J gave up 8 bases and V 6 bases, and 12 bases lay outside the gene matches. CDR3 length: 15 amino acids. The CDR3 loop is CASRKQTGRVEKLFF. The DNA of the CDR3 is TGTGCCAGCAGGAAGCAGACAGGGCGCGTCGAAAAACTGTTTTTT.

J is TRBJ1-1 and V is TRBV2; 9 bases are a match to TRBD1. Trimming took 6 bases from V and 2 from J; bases not matched to a gene: 7. The germline CDR1 and CDR2 sequences are SNHLY and FYNNEI. This CDR3 region has 15 residues. For the CDR3, the DNA is TGTGCCAGCAGCGCACCGGGACAGGGTAACACTGAAGCTTTCTTT. Protein sequence: CASSAPGQGNTEAFF.

This clone has only one observation. The V gene is TRBV6-2 or TRBV6-3, the J gene TRBJ2-7; 12 bases are a match to TRBD1. Germline V CDR1 and CDR2: MNHEY, SVGEGT. Losses at the gene ends were 6 bases for V and 5 bases for J; bases not matched to a gene: 8. This CDR3 spans 15 amino acids. CDR3 nucleotide sequence: TGTGCCAGCAGACCTCCGGGACAGGGGGCGAACGAGCAGTACTTC. Translation gives CASRPPGQGANEQYF.

The chain links TRBV29-1 to TRBJ2-5; a weak D match, TRBD1 (6 bases). This CDR3 is built from 13 residues. The ends were cut back, 5 bases at V and 0 bases at J, with 10 bases in the middle. Germline V gives CDR1 SQVTM, CDR2 ANQGSEA. CDR3 DNA sequence: TGCAGCGTTACCGGGACAAACCAAGAGACCCAGTACTTC. Protein sequence: CSVTGTNQETQYF.